The 24 T cell receptor beta chains in this list originate from one sample, sequenced in a study of identical twins. TCRdb redid the calling of the 5' RACE reads with MiXCR, one entry per CDR3 protein. The repertoire has about 330,000 distinct CDR3 sequences, over 9% of them found once; the top ten carry 7.2%. This same sample was also part of a study on yellow fever vaccine responses in identical twins.

Specimen: CD8+ T cells sorted from blood. The receptors here all came from a woman under 30 in good health.

This clonotype has just a few counts. V gene TRBV6-2 or TRBV6-3 combines with J gene TRBJ2-2; D not resolved. The V end lost 8 bases, the J end lost 4 bases, and 14 bases lay between the germline ends. This CDR3 contains 14 residues. Looked up from germline, CDR1 is MNHEY and CDR2 is SVGEGT. CDR3 in amino acids: CASAADPATGELFF. DNA of the CDR3: TGTGCCAGCGCGGCGGACCCTGCCACCGGGGAGCTGTTTTTT.

The sample holds many counts of this clonotype. The genes are TRBV20-1 and TRBJ2-3; a possible D gene is TRBD1 (6 bases). Germline V gene lookup returns CDR1 DFQATT and CDR2 SNEGSKA (reference sequence). V lost 3 bases to trimming and J lost 0 bases, with 13 bases between them. The length of the CDR3 is 15 residues. This CDR3 reads CSASGTPPSTDTQYF. The CDR3 DNA is TGCAGTGCTAGTGGGACACCCCCTAGCACAGATACGCAGTATTTT.

The rearrangement uses TRBV2 and TRBJ2-6; 9 positions agree with TRBD1. The CDR3 contains 17 residues. The J segment lost 0 bases and the V segment lost 11 bases, leaving 11 bases of the junction unmatched. Germline V CDR1 and CDR2: SNHLY, FYNNEI. Here the CDR3 DNA reads TGTGCCGTAATCCGGGACAGGGCCCTCTCTGGGGCCAACGTCCTGACTTTC. Protein product: CAVIRDRALSGANVLTF.

This clonotype occurred a few times. This chain uses TRBV2 with TRBJ2-7, with TRBD2 identical over 10 bases. There are 12 residues in the CDR3. Looked up from germline, CDR1 is SNHLY and CDR2 is FYNNEI. V trimming: 7 bases; J trimming: 12 bases; junction bases outside the gene matches: 9. The CDR3 coding sequence is TGTGCCAGCATAGGGCTAGCGGGAGTTTGGTACTTC. Protein sequence: CASIGLAGVWYF.

This clonotype has only a few counts. The chain combines TRBV2 with TRBJ2-7; D ambiguous. CDR1 and CDR2 from the germline V gene are SNHLY and FYNNEI. The CDR3 spans 12 residues. Trimming pared 7 bases from V and 0 bases from J, leaving 7 bases between. For the CDR3, the DNA is TGTGCCAGCAAGGGCAGCTCCTACGAGCAGTACGTC. Its translation: CASKGSSYEQYV.

This chain joins TRBV7-6 and TRBJ2-2, with unresolved D. V gave up 2 bases and J gave up 0 bases, with 10 bases separating them. Per germline, CDR1 SGHVS and CDR2 FNYEAQ. The CDR3 covers 16 residues. The CDR3 bases are TGTGCCAGCAGCTTACCCGCAGGCGCGAACACCGGGGAGCTGTTTTTT. Its translation: CASSLPAGANTGELFF. The whole variable domain, filled in from reference TRBV7-6 and TRBJ2-2, reads GAGVSQSPRYKVTKRGQDVALRCDPISGHVSLYWYRQALGQGPEFLTYFNYEAQQDKSGLPNDRFSAERPEGSISTLTIQRTEQRDSAMYRCASSLPAGANTGELFFGEGSRLTVL.

Comments on this clonotype: The junction shows a germline mismatch at one end, possibly a read error. The CDR3 loop is CATSRGLAGPTDTQYF. The CDR3 nucleotides read TGTGCCACCAGTCGAGGACTAGCGGGACCCACAGATACGCAGTATTTT. The gene calls are TRBV27 and TRBJ2-3, with 12 bases lining up with TRBD2. CDR1 is MNHEY, CDR2 SMNVEV, per germline (reference sequence). This CDR3 comprises 16 residues.

This clonotype has a handful of counts. V usage is TRBV5-5 and J usage is TRBJ2-1, with D tentatively TRBD1 (6 bases). This CDR3 is 16 amino acids long. Trimming cost V 4 bases and J 0 bases, with 14 bases left between them. Germline V gene lookup returns CDR1 SGHKS and CDR2 YYEKEE (reference sequence). CDR3 sequence reads: CASSPRDTYSYNEQFF. The DNA for the CDR3 is TGTGCCAGCAGCCCCCGGGACACCTACTCCTACAATGAGCAGTTCTTC.

The chain employs TRBV4-1 and TRBJ2-6; 9 nucleotides line up with TRBD2. The germline V gene has CDR1 MGHRA and CDR2 YSYEKL. V was clipped by 0 bases and J by 0 bases; unmatched bases: 3. The CDR3 contains 18 residues. The CDR3 sequence: CASSQEAGGPSGANVLTF. The CDR3 DNA sequence: TGCGCCAGCAGCCAAGAAGCGGGGGGCCCCTCTGGGGCCAACGTCCTGACTTTC.

This clonotype was seen a handful of times. The chain carries TRBV11-2 and TRBJ2-2; D unresolved. Germline V gene data show CDR1 as SGHAT and CDR2 as FQNNGV. This CDR3 region has 15 residues. V gave up 0 bases and J gave up 7 bases, with 12 bases separating them. The CDR3 nucleotides read TGTGCCAGCAGCTTAGATGGCCCCACCGACGGGGAGCTGTTTTTT. It yields the protein CASSLDGPTDGELFF.

This clonotype came up many times. DNA of the CDR3: TGTGCCAGCAGCCCAGACCCCGTATCCGGGGAGCTGTTTTTT. It specifies CASSPDPVSGELFF. The chain carries TRBV6-1 and TRBJ2-2; the D is unclear. Trimming left V 6 bases short and J 6 bases short, with 14 bases between. CDR3 length equals 14 residues. CDR1 is MNHNS, CDR2 SASEGT, per germline.

In this sample, this clonotype turned up a few times. CDR3 residues: CASTTRTNRNGEQFF. The CDR3 nucleotides read TGTGCCAGCACCACCCGGACTAATCGAAATGGTGAGCAGTTCTTC. V is TRBV7-9 and J is TRBJ2-1; perhaps TRBD2 as D (6 bases). The germline V gene encodes CDR1 SEHNR and CDR2 FQNEAQ (reference sequence). V was clipped by 7 bases and J by 9 bases, with 22 bases between them. This CDR3 region has 15 residues.

Ten or more counts support this clonotype. The rearrangement links TRBV6-1 to TRBJ2-1; 7 bases match TRBD1. The CDR3 totals 13 residues. Germline V gene sequence: CDR1 MNHNS, CDR2 SASEGT. V shed 9 bases, J shed 2 bases, and the junction held 4 bases outside the gene matches. This CDR3 is CASSGTAYNEQFF. The CDR3 region has the DNA TGTGCCAGTTCCGGGACAGCCTACAATGAGCAGTTCTTC.

This clonotype was detected many times. The chain links TRBV15 to TRBJ1-5, with D hard to call. The germline gives CDR1 LNHNV, CDR2 YYDKDF (reference sequence). The germline V and J ends were trimmed by 0 bases and 5 bases, with 11 bases remaining between them. The CDR3 loop spans 15 amino acids. This CDR3 is CATSRDELGHQPQHF. The CDR3 bases are TGTGCCACCAGCAGAGATGAGTTAGGTCATCAGCCCCAGCATTTT.

V is TRBV5-4 and J is TRBJ2-5; TRBD1 aligns across 9 bases. Per germline, CDR1 SGHNT and CDR2 YYREEE (reference sequence). This CDR3 comprises 12 residues. The ends lost 9 bases at V and 5 bases at J; junction bases unmatched: 5. The CDR3 here is CAIQGARETQYF. The CDR3, as DNA: TGTGCCATACAGGGGGCGCGGGAGACCCAGTACTTC. Variable domain in full (rest from reference TRBV5-4 and TRBJ2-5): ETGVTQSPTHLIKTRGQQVTLRCSSQSGHNTVSWYQQALGQGPQFIFQYYREEENGRGNFPPRFSGLQFPNYSSELNVNALELDDSALYLCAIQGARETQYFGPGTRLLVL.

The chain couples TRBV12-3 or TRBV12-4 to TRBJ2-7, with unresolved D. The CDR3 extends over 12 amino acids. The V gene lost 0 bases and the J gene lost 5 bases, with 5 bases spanning the gap. The chain's CDR3 is CASSLANHEQYF. For the CDR3, the DNA is TGTGCCAGCAGTTTAGCGAACCACGAGCAGTACTTC.

The V call is TRBV7-2, the J call TRBJ2-4; no firm D call. This CDR3 contains 15 residues. The germline gives CDR1 SGHTA, CDR2 FQGNSA. Trimming pared 8 bases from V and 0 bases from J, leaving 14 bases between. CDR3 DNA sequence: TGTGCCAGCGGCATTAGAAACCTAGCCAAAAACATTCAGTACTTC. It is translated as CASGIRNLAKNIQYF.

The rearrangement links TRBV20-1 to TRBJ2-1; 8 bases are a match to TRBD1. V was pared by 6 bases and J by 0 bases, with 13 bases of the junction left unmatched. Germline loops: CDR1 DFQATT, CDR2 SNEGSKA (reference sequence). The CDR3 spans 17 residues. CDR3 loop: CSAPDREKGVSYNEQFF. In nucleotides, the CDR3 is TGCAGTGCCCCGGACAGGGAGAAAGGAGTCTCCTACAATGAGCAGTTCTTC.

The chain combines TRBV28 with TRBJ2-1; no firm D call. The V gene's germline CDR1 is MDHEN and CDR2 SYDVKM. The CDR3 runs to 14 residues. The V end was cut by 1 base, the J end by 8 bases, with 12 bases between. The CDR3 DNA reads as TGTGCCAGCAGTTTATCGGCTACGTACGATGAGCAGTTCTTC. Translating gives CASSLSATYDEQFF. The whole variable domain, filled in from reference TRBV28 and TRBJ2-1, reads DVKVTQSSRYLVKRTGEKVFLECVQDMDHENMFWYRQDPGLGLRLIYFSYDVKMKEKGDIPEGYSVSREKKERFSLILESASTNQTSMYLCASSLSATYDEQFFGPGTRLTVL.

This clonotype was detected many times. V and J are TRBV7-9 and TRBJ2-2; D uncertain. The germline V gene encodes CDR1 SEHNR and CDR2 FQNEAQ (reference sequence). The CDR3 runs to 14 residues. Between the trimmed V and J ends, which lost 3 bases and 1 base, there was a span of 6 bases. For the CDR3, the DNA is TGTGCCAGCAGCTTGGTGGTGAACACCGGGGAGCTGTTTTTT. Protein product: CASSLVVNTGELFF.

CDR3 sequence: CASSPQGARQPQHF. The DNA of the CDR3 is TGTGCCAGCAGCCCGCAGGGGGCGCGGCAGCCCCAGCATTTT. The chain recombines TRBV27 with TRBJ1-5; the match to TRBD1 covers 8 bases. Germline V gives CDR1 MNHEY, CDR2 SMNVEV (reference sequence). The CDR3 extends over 14 amino acids. J gave up 7 bases and V 6 bases, and 8 bases lay outside the gene matches.

This clonotype was counted a few times. The chain links TRBV7-9 to TRBJ2-3; 8 bases are a match to TRBD2. This CDR3 spans 14 amino acids. CDR1 is SEHNR, CDR2 FQNEAQ, per germline (reference sequence). The V segment lost 8 bases and the J segment 4 bases; nucleotides outside the gene matches: 8. In nucleotides, the CDR3 is TGTGCCAGCCAGAGCGGGAGCACCGCAGATACGCAGTATTTT. It codes for CASQSGSTADTQYF.

This clonotype showed up just a few times. CDR3 residues: CSARDGRGGYEQYV. The CDR3 DNA is TGCAGTGCTAGAGACGGGAGAGGAGGTTACGAGCAGTACGTC. The chain carries TRBV20-1 and TRBJ2-7; TRBD2 is a possible D gene (6 bases). From germline, CDR1 is DFQATT and CDR2 SNEGSKA (reference sequence). Trimming took 0 bases from V and 4 from J, leaving 13 bases between them. The CDR3 spans 14 residues.

In its sample, this clonotype was seen a few times. The V gene is TRBV4-1, the J gene TRBJ2-2, with 8 bases lining up with TRBD2. The junction had 2 bases not matched to a gene; V was cut back by 7 bases and J by 4 bases. Germline loops: CDR1 MGHRA, CDR2 YSYEKL. CDR3 length equals 13 residues. CDR3 sequence reads: CASMAGGTGELFF. In DNA, the CDR3 is TGCGCCAGCATGGCGGGGGGCACCGGGGAGCTGTTTTTT.